One sample yielded the 8 T cell receptor beta chains listed below, sequenced in a study of T cell responses to AZD1222 COVID-19 vaccine. Measured with immunoSEQ multiplex PCR; TCRdb has only the in-frame clones, and not every one. The sample includes 95,000 to 110,000 clones, 91% of them seen just once. The sequences come from peripheral blood, collected on day 0 of AZD1222 vaccination. These receptors originate from an adult in good health.

V is TRBV7-2 and J is TRBJ2-7; 9 bases match TRBD2. The CDR3 consists of 15 residues. The germline gives CDR1 SGHTA, CDR2 FQGNSA. The V segment lost 7 bases and the J segment 7 bases; nucleotides outside the gene matches: 14. CDR3 in amino acids: CASIPLAGLAGEQYF. In nucleotides, the CDR3 is TGTGCCAGCATCCCTCTCGCGGGACTAGCCGGAGAGCAGTACTTC.

The chain recombines TRBV9 with TRBJ2-5, with D possibly matching TRBD2 (6 bases). CDR1 is SGDLS and CDR2 is YYNGEE in the germline V gene. V shed 4 bases and J shed 1 base, with 11 bases lying between them. There are 14 residues in the CDR3. Here the CDR3 DNA reads TGTGCCAGCAGCTTTACTAGCAGCCAAGAGACCCAGTACTTC. Its translation: CASSFTSSQETQYF.

The J gene is TRBJ2-2, the V gene TRBV9, with D perhaps TRBD1 or TRBD2 (6 bases each). Trimming pared 4 bases from V and 6 bases from J, leaving 16 bases between. Germline CDR1 and CDR2: SGDLS and YYNGEE. This CDR3 spans 15 amino acids. The CDR3 here is CASSTHREVAGELFF. The CDR3 DNA reads as TGTGCCAGCAGCACACACAGGGAGGTCGCCGGGGAGCTGTTTTTT.

This chain connects TRBV18 to TRBJ1-2, with 10 bases lining up with TRBD1. CDR1 is KGHSH and CDR2 is LQKENI in the germline V gene. Trimming removed 8 bases from V and 3 bases from J; junction bases left unmatched: 6. The CDR3 extends over 14 amino acids. In nucleotides, the CDR3 is TGTGCCAGCACGATTGGACAGGGGGACTATGGCTACACCTTC. It translates to CASTIGQGDYGYTF.

The V call is TRBV12-3 or TRBV12-4, the J call TRBJ1-1; D is possibly TRBD1 (6 bases). V lost 6 bases and J lost 4, with 12 bases in between. This CDR3 region has 13 residues. As DNA, the CDR3 is TGTGCCAGCAGAGGGGGAGGAGGCACTGAAGCTTTCTTT. Translation gives CASRGGGGTEAFF.

In this sample, this clone turned up once. The gene calls are TRBV30 and TRBJ1-5; 9 nucleotides line up with TRBD1. The CDR3 has 14 amino acids. Germline lookup yields CDR1 GTSNPN and CDR2 SVGIG (reference sequence). V trimming: 5 bases; J trimming: 4 bases; junction bases outside the gene matches: 6. The CDR3 region is CAWGTGMPNQPQHF. The CDR3 coding sequence is TGTGCCTGGGGGACAGGGATGCCAAATCAGCCCCAGCATTTT.

V gene TRBV9 combines with J gene TRBJ2-3; D tentatively reads TRBD1 or TRBD2 (8 bases each). Germline CDR1 is SGDLS and CDR2 is YYNGEE. V dropped 0 bases and J dropped 6 bases, with 29 bases sitting between them. The CDR3 contains 20 residues. CDR3 sequence: CASSVEGGQGKAGVADTQYF. As DNA, the CDR3 is TGTGCCAGCAGCGTAGAGGGAGGACAGGGAAAAGCGGGGGTGGCGGATACGCAGTATTTT.

This clone was counted once. The CDR3 protein is CASSLQGDEKLFF. The CDR3 nucleotides read TGTGCCAGCAGTTTACAGGGGGATGAAAAACTGTTTTTT. The chain has TRBV27 and TRBJ1-4, with 7 nucleotides matching TRBD1. Germline CDR1 MNHEY, CDR2 SMNVEV (reference sequence). The CDR3 is 13 amino acids. V gave up 2 bases and J gave up 6 bases; unmatched junction bases: 0.